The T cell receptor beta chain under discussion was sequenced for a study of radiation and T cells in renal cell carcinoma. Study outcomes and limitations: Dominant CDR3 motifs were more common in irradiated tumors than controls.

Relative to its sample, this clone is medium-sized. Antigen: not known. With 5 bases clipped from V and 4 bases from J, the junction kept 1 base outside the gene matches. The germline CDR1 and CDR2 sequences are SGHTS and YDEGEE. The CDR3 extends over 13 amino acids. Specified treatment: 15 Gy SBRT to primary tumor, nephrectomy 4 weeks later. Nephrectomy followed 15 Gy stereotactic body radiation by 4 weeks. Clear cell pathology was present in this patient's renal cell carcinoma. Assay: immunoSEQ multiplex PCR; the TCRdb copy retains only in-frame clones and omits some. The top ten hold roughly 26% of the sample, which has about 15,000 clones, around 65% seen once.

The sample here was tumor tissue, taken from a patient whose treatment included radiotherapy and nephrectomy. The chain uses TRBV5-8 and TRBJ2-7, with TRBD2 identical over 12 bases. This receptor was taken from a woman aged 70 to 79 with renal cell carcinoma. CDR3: CASRGLAGYEQYF. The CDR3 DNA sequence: TGTGCCAGCAGAGGACTAGCGGGATACGAGCAGTACTTC.